This TCR beta chain derives from a study of T-cell reconstitution after alpha-beta-depleted transplantation in children (TCRdb year 2016). About the investigation overall: The study quantitatively tracked T-cell immune reconstitution after TCRalphabeta/CD19-depleted allogeneic hematopoietic cell transplantation in children using TCR repertoire profiling.

V gives up 7 bases and J gives up 8 bases, and the segment between their germline ends measures 14 bases. From the cysteine through the phenylalanine, the CDR3 covers 12 amino acids. Left in the record is the CDR3 DNA by itself, 36 bases read in frame from the first base. Read against the paper, the sample's treatment or condition label means: allogeneic hematopoietic cell transplantation with graft depleted of TCRalphabeta T cells and CD19 B cells. The transplant recipients were children given TCRalphabeta/CD19-depleted allogeneic hematopoietic cell grafts. Here is what the overall study found, with its caveats: Hyperexpanded clone frequencies declined over subsequent months; after one year, T-cell counts and TCRbeta diversity were mostly attributed to newly produced T cells. The apparently early recovery of alphabetaT-cell counts about two months after transplant reportedly depended on only several hundred rapidly expanded clones that came from non-depleted graft cells. In some patients, high TCRbeta diversity at day 60 was attributed to recipient T cells and intrathymic progenitors that had survived conditioning.

The method behind the library was PCR. TCRdb names Illumina HiSeq 2500 as the instrument used. Molecular barcoding was employed in the preparation of TCR libraries, with unique molecular identifiers being used to normalize TCRbeta repertoire quantification. TCRdb handled the public reads itself, with Q25 trimming in fastp and clone calling in MiXCR, and kept productive beta chains. Rows merge per CDR3 protein into single entries with the most common DNA and genes. This sample comprises about 980,000 distinct CDR3 sequences, about 29% of them detected only once. The ten largest clonotypes hold about 28% of the sample. On this clonotype: The antigen it binds to is not known. No much larger clone is present one base from it, and per-base qualities are unavailable.

This sequence was found in a boy less than two years old who had a stem cell transplant for SCID, so the T cells may come from the graft donor. The chain links TRBV12-3 or TRBV12-4 with TRBJ1-2, with the D gene not clear enough to name. This sample comprised PBMCs, mostly from graft donor cells, obtained 360 days after TCRalphabeta/CD19-depleted stem cell transplant. The DNA is as follows: TGTGCCAGCACGGCGGGGAAGTCGGGCTACACCTTC. Translated, it gives CASTAGKSGYTF.